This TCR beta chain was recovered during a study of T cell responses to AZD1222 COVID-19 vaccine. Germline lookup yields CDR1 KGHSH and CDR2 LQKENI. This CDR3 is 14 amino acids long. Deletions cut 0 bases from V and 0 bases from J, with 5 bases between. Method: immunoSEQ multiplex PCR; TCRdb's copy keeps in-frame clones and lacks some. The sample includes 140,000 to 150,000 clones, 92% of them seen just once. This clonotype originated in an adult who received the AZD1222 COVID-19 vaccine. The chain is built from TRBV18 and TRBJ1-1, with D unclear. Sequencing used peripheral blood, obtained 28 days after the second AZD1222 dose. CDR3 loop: CASSPPSVNTEAFF. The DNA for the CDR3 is TGTGCCAGCTCACCACCTTCGGTGAACACTGAAGCTTTCTTT. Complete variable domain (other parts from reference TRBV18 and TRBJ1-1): NAGVMQNPRHLVRRRGQEARLRCSPMKGHSHVYWYRQLPEEGLKFMVYLQKENIIDESGMPKERFSAEFPKEGPSILRIQQVVRGDSAAYFCASSPPSVNTEAFFGQGTRLTVV.